This T cell receptor beta chain derives from a study of blood T cells in healthy people across ages. Study findings and constraints: The authors considered diversity estimates from one million T cells to be underestimates. Naive T cell percentage and TCR beta diversity correlated strongly.

Details on this clonotype: As yet, its antigen is unknown.

The authors ran a second PCR of roughly 7 to 11 cycles using a sample-barcoded 5' primer and a J-beta primer mix. Every cDNA molecule bore a tag from a template-switch adaptor containing 12 random nucleotides. TCRdb itself ran the 5' RACE reads through MiXCR, one entry per CDR3 protein. The sample yields approximately 780,000 distinct CDR3 sequences, roughly 26% seen once. Germline CDR1 is SGHAT and CDR2 is FQDESV (reference sequence). Losses at the gene ends were 4 bases for V and 3 bases for J; bases not matched to a gene: 7. The CDR3 extends over 15 amino acids. The sample was also linked to a second study, of T cells of mothers and their children. That work adds: Overlap in related mother-child pairs always slightly exceeded unrelated pairs, never significantly.

Sequencing was carried out using blood. This TCR came from a boy aged 5-17 years in good health. This rearrangement joins TRBV11-1 to TRBJ2-7; 9 nucleotides match TRBD1. The DNA of the CDR3 is TGTGCCAGCAGCTCCCCGGGACAGGGTCTCTACGAGCAGTACTTC. Translating gives CASSSPGQGLYEQYF.